A single sample gave rise to the 19 T cell receptor beta chains below, sequenced in a study of somatic mutations in cytotoxic T cells in rheumatoid arthritis listed by TCRdb under 2017. Receptor amplification or capture employed the immunoSEQ multiplex PCR assay. The immuneACCESS repertoire file appears here via TCRdb, limited to in-frame rearrangements. These files lack a portion of the clones; in checked studies, under half of the deficit traces to unresolved V genes, and the cause of the others is not known. The sample yields 12,000 or so clones; roughly four fifths were counted once. 13% to 15% of the sample comes from the top ten. Input material: CD8+ T cells sorted from blood. The receptor set was obtained from a woman in her sixties or seventies in good health.

The chain employs TRBV2 and TRBJ1-1; possibly TRBD1 for D (6 bases). V gave up 8 bases and J gave up 13 bases, with 17 bases separating them. Germline assignment: CDR1 SNHLY and CDR2 FYNNEI. There are 11 residues in the CDR3. The CDR3 protein is CASRGGGLVFF. CDR3 in DNA: TGTGCCAGCCGAGGGGGGGGTTTGGTTTTCTTT.

The chain recombines TRBV19 with TRBJ2-7; 10 bases fit TRBD1. V shed 5 bases, J shed 3 bases, and the junction held 7 bases outside the gene matches. From germline, CDR1 is LNHDA and CDR2 SQIVND (reference sequence). This CDR3 spans 15 amino acids. The CDR3 region is CASSPLTGGGYEQYF. The CDR3 coding sequence is TGTGCCAGTAGTCCACTGACAGGGGGCGGCTACGAGCAGTACTTC.

This clone came up a few times. The V call is TRBV9, the J call TRBJ1-6, with TRBD1 matching 9 bases. Per the germline V gene, CDR1 is SGDLS and CDR2 is YYNGEE. The CDR3 spans 14 residues. Unmatched junction bases numbered 4, after V lost 3 bases and J lost 9 bases. The CDR3 bases are TGTGCCAGCAGCGCGGGACAGGGCGGTTCACCCCTCCACTTT. Protein: CASSAGQGGSPLHF.

The chain recombines TRBV19 with TRBJ2-1; possibly TRBD2 for D (7 bases). Germline CDR1 reads LNHDA; CDR2 reads SQIVND (reference sequence). The V and J ends lost 4 bases and 6 bases respectively, with 13 bases between them. This CDR3 spans 14 amino acids. In DNA, the CDR3 is TGTGCCAGTAGTAGGCCCGGGGGGCTCAATGAGCAGTTCTTC. It encodes CASSRPGGLNEQFF.

This clone was detected once. The rearrangement uses TRBV6-1 and TRBJ2-7; D is possibly TRBD2 (6 bases). Germline V gene data show CDR1 as MNHNS and CDR2 as SASEGT. The CDR3 covers 15 residues. V gave up 3 bases and J gave up 7 bases, with 19 bases separating them. CDR3 protein: CASSELGLDLAEQYF. The CDR3 DNA follows: TGTGCCAGCAGTGAGTTGGGACTCGACCTCGCTGAGCAGTACTTC.

The V and J genes are TRBV7-3 and TRBJ1-1; D is unclear. The V gene lost 1 base and the J gene lost 7 bases, with 10 bases spanning the gap. Germline CDR1 and CDR2: SGHTA and FQGTGA. The CDR3 extends over 13 amino acids. The CDR3 DNA follows: TGTGCCAGCAGCTTAAGTAGCAGCGGTGAAGCTTTCTTT. It is translated as CASSLSSSGEAFF.

The J gene is TRBJ1-2, the V gene TRBV15; TRBD1 is a possible D gene (6 bases). Germline V lookup: CDR1 LNHNV, CDR2 YYDKDF (reference sequence). CDR3 length equals 15 residues. Deletions cut 0 bases from V and 4 bases from J, with 12 bases between. This CDR3 reads CATSRDRRDTYGYTF. The CDR3 bases are TGTGCCACCAGCAGAGATAGAAGGGACACCTATGGCTACACCTTC.

CDR3 loop: CASSLGDTGYYGYTF. In nucleotides, the CDR3 is TGTGCCAGCAGCTTGGGGGACACGGGTTACTATGGCTACACCTTC. The chain has TRBV5-6 and TRBJ1-2; D possibly corresponds to TRBD1 (6 bases). Germline V gives CDR1 SGHDT, CDR2 YYEEEE. The CDR3 sequence is 15 residues long. V was clipped by 0 bases and J by 3 bases, with 12 bases between them.

The chain has TRBV13 and TRBJ2-5, with 10 bases lining up with TRBD2. The CDR3 spans 15 residues. J gave up 2 bases and V 3 bases, and 3 bases lay outside the gene matches. The germline V gene encodes CDR1 PRHDT and CDR2 FYEKMQ (reference sequence). The CDR3 here is CASSFTAGGQETQYF. The CDR3 DNA follows: TGTGCCAGCAGCTTTACAGCGGGGGGGCAAGAGACCCAGTACTTC.

The V call is TRBV27, the J call TRBJ2-1; 8 bases are a match to TRBD2. The germline V gene has CDR1 MNHEY and CDR2 SMNVEV (reference sequence). The CDR3 is 15 amino acids. With V trimmed by 5 bases and J by 0 bases, 3 bases remained unmatched. The DNA of the CDR3 is TGTGCCAGCAGTGTGAGCGGGAGCTCCTACAATGAGCAGTTCTTC. Amino acids: CASSVSGSSYNEQFF.

The rearrangement links TRBV7-8 to TRBJ1-2; 8 nucleotides line up with TRBD1. The CDR3 sequence is 16 residues long. The germline V gene encodes CDR1 SGHVS and CDR2 FQNEAQ. The V and J ends lost 5 bases and 1 base, in that order; junction bases with no gene match: 9. The DNA of the CDR3 is TGTGCCAGCAGCGGTGGACAGGGAACTCATAACTATGGCTACACCTTC. Translation gives CASSGGQGTHNYGYTF.

On this clone: The sample holds other DNA sequences that translate to the same CDR3. The chain couples TRBV7-2 to TRBJ2-3; TRBD2 matches at 12 bases. J was trimmed by 5 bases and V by 10 bases; bases with no gene match: 16. Germline values: CDR1 SGHTA, CDR2 FQGNSA. The CDR3 loop spans 17 amino acids. The CDR3 DNA sequence: TGTGCCACCGCCGTCTCGTCTAGCGGGGGGGCCTTAGATACGCAGTATTTT. Protein product: CATAVSSSGGALDTQYF.

V and J are TRBV5-6 and TRBJ2-3; 7 bases align to TRBD1. After removal of 6 bases from V and 11 bases from J, the junction contained 18 bases not matched to a gene. Germline loops: CDR1 SGHDT, CDR2 YYEEEE. The CDR3 sequence is 15 residues long. CDR3: CASNIQTGSTWRQYF. The CDR3 DNA reads as TGTGCCAGCAACATACAGACAGGGTCCACTTGGAGGCAGTATTTT.

The gene calls are TRBV9 and TRBJ2-3; D perhaps matches TRBD2 (7 bases). This CDR3 contains 15 residues. The V gene lost 3 bases and the J gene lost 6 bases, with 17 bases spanning the gap. Germline CDR1 and CDR2: SGDLS and YYNGEE. This chain's CDR3 is CASSEEGGGWDTQYF. CDR3 sequence (DNA): TGTGCCAGCAGCGAGGAGGGGGGGGGTTGGGATACGCAGTATTTT.

This clone occurred once. The chain joins TRBV19 to TRBJ2-3; 15 bases line up with TRBD2. The germline CDR1 and CDR2 sequences are LNHDA and SQIVND (reference sequence). V shed 4 bases, J shed 2 bases, and the junction held 1 base outside the gene matches. This CDR3 is built from 16 residues. CDR3 residues: CASSRTSGGVTDTQYF. In nucleotides, the CDR3 is TGTGCCAGTAGTAGGACTAGCGGGGGGGTCACAGATACGCAGTATTTT.

The CDR3 DNA is TGTGCCAGCAGCCCACAGGGACTAGCGGGGGATGAGCAGTTCTTC. It codes for CASSPQGLAGDEQFF. This chain uses TRBV7-3 with TRBJ2-1; 14 bases align to TRBD2. The CDR3 runs 15 residues. J lost 8 bases, V lost 5 bases, and 5 bases had no gene match. Germline-derived CDR1 and CDR2 are SGHTA and FQGTGA.

The chain employs TRBV6-5 and TRBJ2-1; D perhaps matches TRBD1 (6 bases). Germline-derived CDR1 and CDR2 are MNHEY and SVGAGI. CDR3 length: 15 amino acids. V was trimmed by 5 bases and J by 0 bases, leaving 11 bases between them. CDR3 loop: CASSKRQDSYNEQFF. DNA for the CDR3: TGTGCCAGCAGTAAAAGACAGGACTCCTACAATGAGCAGTTCTTC.

V is TRBV5-1 and J is TRBJ2-7, with 10 bases identical to TRBD2. Per germline, CDR1 SGHRS and CDR2 YFSETQ. The V gene end was trimmed by 4 bases and the J gene end by 7 bases; junction bases not matched to a gene: 14. CDR3 length: 16 residues. CDR3 DNA sequence: TGCGCCAGCAGCCTCCAAGGCAGCGGGGGGGCGTTGGAGCAGTACTTC. Its translation is CASSLQGSGGALEQYF.

In this sample, this clone is medium-sized. The J gene is TRBJ1-2, the V gene TRBV9; 11 bases are a match to TRBD1. The CDR3 runs 14 residues. CDR1 and CDR2 from the germline V gene are SGDLS and YYNGEE. V lost 4 bases, J lost 6 bases, and 5 bases stayed unmatched. The CDR3: CASSPGTGGDGYTF. DNA for the CDR3: TGTGCCAGCAGCCCGGGGACAGGGGGAGATGGCTACACCTTC.